A selection of T cell receptor beta chains follows, all from one sample in a study of shared clonotypes between healthy human individuals. The method was immunoSEQ multiplex PCR; TCRdb's version includes in-frame clones alone and lacks a portion of them. The sample lists 780,000 or so clones, roughly two thirds seen once, with more than 1.5% in the top ten. The sequenced sample was memory CD4+ T cells sorted from blood. The receptors derive from a woman between 25 and 40 years old in good health. CDR3s include the opening cysteine and the closing phenylalanine or tryptophan. A D gene is named only where the DNA matches it firmly. Only part of the rows carry a size: once, few, many, or a class if the clone is expanded.

D	V	J	size	CDR3	DNA
NA	TRBV7-9	TRBJ1-5	NA	CASSLADGQPQHF	TGTGCCAGCAGCTTAGCGGATGGTCAGCCCCAGCATTTT
NA	TRBV28	TRBJ1-1	NA	CASSLNREDTEAFF	TGTGCCAGCAGTTTAAACAGGGAGGACACTGAAGCTTTCTTT
TRBD1	TRBV10-3	TRBJ1-1	NA	CAAQGAGTEAFF	TGTGCCGCACAGGGGGCAGGGACTGAAGCTTTCTTT
TRBD2	TRBV6-5	TRBJ2-1	NA	CASRAGGPRNEQFF	TGTGCCAGCAGAGCGGGAGGGCCACGGAATGAGCAGTTCTTC
TRBD1	TRBV5-1	TRBJ1-1	NA	CASSLGQGRNTEAFF	TGCGCCAGCAGCTTAGGACAGGGAAGGAACACTGAAGCTTTCTTT
NA	TRBV2	TRBJ2-5	many	CASTQEETQYF	TGTGCCAGCACCCAAGAAGAGACCCAGTACTTC
TRBD1	TRBV5-1	TRBJ2-2	NA	CASSLHRGDTGELFF	TGCGCCAGCAGCTTGCACAGGGGAGACACCGGGGAGCTGTTTTTT
NA	TRBV5-1	TRBJ2-1	NA	CASSSKAGSSYNEQFF	TGCGCCAGCAGTTCCAAAGCGGGCAGCTCCTACAATGAGCAGTTCTTC
NA	TRBV18	TRBJ2-2	few	CASSRGVTTGELFF	TGTGCCAGCTCCCGCGGGGTTACCACCGGGGAGCTGTTTTTT
NA	TRBV11-1	TRBJ2-3	NA	CASSLALGADTQYF	TGTGCCAGCAGCCTCGCGTTGGGGGCAGATACGCAGTATTTT
TRBD1	TRBV25-1	TRBJ1-3	few	CASSQTGLGNTIYF	TGTGCCAGCAGTCAGACAGGGCTAGGAAACACCATATATTTT
NA	TRBV11-3	TRBJ1-2	NA	CASSLSQGEGGGYTF	TGTGCCAGCAGCTTAAGCCAGGGAGAAGGGGGTGGCTACACCTTC
TRBD1	TRBV25-1	TRBJ2-7	few	CASSEQDRGRNEQYF	TGTGCCAGCAGTGAACAGGACAGGGGGCGAAACGAGCAGTACTTC
TRBD2	TRBV29-1	TRBJ2-1	few	CNVASGRYNEQFF	TGCAACGTGGCTAGCGGGAGGTACAATGAGCAGTTCTTC
TRBD2	TRBV4-2	TRBJ2-3	NA	CASSQEGTSANTQYF	TGTGCCAGCAGCCAAGAAGGGACTAGTGCTAATACGCAGTATTTT